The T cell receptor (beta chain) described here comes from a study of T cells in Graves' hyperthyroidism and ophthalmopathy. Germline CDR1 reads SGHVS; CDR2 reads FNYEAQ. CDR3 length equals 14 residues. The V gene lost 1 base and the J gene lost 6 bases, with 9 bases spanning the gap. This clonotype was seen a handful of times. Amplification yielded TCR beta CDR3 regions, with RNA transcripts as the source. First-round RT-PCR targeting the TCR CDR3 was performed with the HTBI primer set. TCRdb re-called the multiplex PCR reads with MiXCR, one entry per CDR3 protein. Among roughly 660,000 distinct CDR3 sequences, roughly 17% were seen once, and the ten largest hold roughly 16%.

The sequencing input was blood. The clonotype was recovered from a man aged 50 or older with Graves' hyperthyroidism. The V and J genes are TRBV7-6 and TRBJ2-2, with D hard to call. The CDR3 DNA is TGTGCCAGCAGCTTAGACGCCCGGGCCGGGGAGCTGTTTTTT. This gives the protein CASSLDARAGELFF.